One and the same sample provided the 23 T cell receptor beta chains below, sequenced in a study of cytomegalovirus exposure and HLA in healthy donors (TCRdb year 2017). The library was prepared using the immunoSEQ multiplex PCR assay. A mixture of 60 forward primers for TCR Vbeta segments and 13 reverse primers for TCR Jbeta segments was used in the multiplex PCR. What TCRdb holds here is the immuneACCESS table cut down to in-frame rearrangements. Part of the clones is not present; checked against another copy, under half of the missing clones reflect an unresolved V gene, and the others are unexplained. In this sample the table shows fewer than 200,000 clones, 65% to 90% of which occur a single time. The ten largest clonotypes hold roughly a tenth of the sample. The sequenced material came from PBMCs. The receptors were gathered from a man aged 50-60 years in good health and CMV-seropositive.

The rearrangement links TRBV19 to TRBJ1-1; D not certain. V was pared by 5 bases and J by 3 bases, with 13 bases between. The CDR3 is 14 amino acids. Germline V CDR1 and CDR2: LNHDA, SQIVND (reference sequence). This CDR3 reads CASSRVISYTEAFF. DNA of the CDR3: TGTGCCAGTAGTCGGGTCATCTCATACACTGAAGCTTTCTTT.

The chain combines TRBV5-6 with TRBJ2-5; 9 bases fit TRBD1. CDR3 length: 14 residues. The V gene end was trimmed by 4 bases and the J gene end by 4 bases; junction bases not matched to a gene: 5. The germline CDR1 and CDR2 sequences are SGHDT and YYEEEE. CDR3 in DNA: TGTGCCAGCAGCGGGGACAGGGCAGGAGAGACCCAGTACTTC. Protein: CASSGDRAGETQYF. Full variable domain (rest looked up from reference TRBV5-6 and TRBJ2-5): DAGVTQSPTHLIKTRGQQVTLRCSPKSGHDTVSWYQQALGQGPQFIFQYYEEEERQRGNFPDRFSGHQFPNYSSELNVNALLLGDSALYLCASSGDRAGETQYFGPGTRLLVL.

The V call is TRBV15, the J call TRBJ2-7; TRBD2 agrees at 7 bases. J gave up 3 bases and V 0 bases, and 8 bases lay outside the gene matches. Germline V gene data show CDR1 as LNHNV and CDR2 as YYDKDF (reference sequence). The CDR3 consists of 16 residues. The CDR3 sequence: CATSRDWGGDRYEQYF. The DNA of the CDR3 is TGTGCCACCAGCAGAGATTGGGGAGGGGACCGCTACGAGCAGTACTTC.

This rearrangement joins TRBV11-3 to TRBJ2-1; 16 bases are a match to TRBD2. Germline values: CDR1 SGHNT, CDR2 YENEEA. The CDR3 runs to 19 residues. Trimming at V came to 0 bases and at J to 7 bases, leaving 9 bases not matched to a gene. For the CDR3, the DNA is TGTGCCAGCAGCTTAGAGGGACTAGCGGGGGGGACTACTTCGAATGAGCAGTTCTTC. As protein: CASSLEGLAGGTTSNEQFF.

In its sample, this clone was seen a few times. The V gene is TRBV6-4, the J gene TRBJ2-1; TRBD2 matches at 8 bases. This CDR3 is 14 amino acids long. Germline V CDR1 and CDR2: MRHNA, SNTAGT. V shed 3 bases, J shed 8 bases, and the junction held 6 bases outside the gene matches. The CDR3 loop reads CASSEMGLGDEQFF. The CDR3 DNA reads TGTGCCAGCAGTGAGATGGGACTAGGGGATGAGCAGTTCTTC.

The genes are TRBV30 and TRBJ2-4; TRBD2 matches 12 bases. CDR1 and CDR2 from the germline V gene are GTSNPN and SVGIG (reference sequence). J was trimmed by 6 bases and V by 1 base; bases with no gene match: 10. CDR3 size: 17 residues. CDR3 bases: TGTGCCTGGAGTGGCTGGGGGCTAGCGGGAGGGGCAAACATTCAGTACTTC. Protein: CAWSGWGLAGGANIQYF.

The genes are TRBV30 and TRBJ2-7; D may be TRBD1 (6 bases). V was pared by 2 bases and J by 2 bases, with 7 bases between. Germline values: CDR1 GTSNPN, CDR2 SVGIG (reference sequence). The CDR3 has 12 amino acids. The CDR3 coding sequence is TGTGCCTGGAGTAGGACAGCCTACGAGCAGTACTTC. Translating it yields CAWSRTAYEQYF.

The genes are TRBV7-9 and TRBJ1-4; D is undetermined. V was trimmed by 6 bases and J by 1 base, leaving 12 bases between them. CDR3 length equals 15 residues. CDR1 is SEHNR, CDR2 FQNEAQ, per germline (reference sequence). CDR3 region: CASSHGGETNEKLFF. In DNA, the CDR3 is TGTGCCAGCAGTCATGGCGGGGAAACTAATGAAAAACTGTTTTTT.

The rearrangement joins TRBV19 to TRBJ2-3, with 9 bases fitting TRBD2. Germline CDR1 reads LNHDA; CDR2 reads SQIVND (reference sequence). CDR3 size: 14 residues. V lost 5 bases, J lost 5 bases, and 5 bases stayed unmatched. The CDR3 region is CASSPSGNKDTQYF. As DNA, the CDR3 is TGTGCCAGTAGTCCTAGCGGGAACAAAGATACGCAGTATTTT. The whole variable domain, remainder taken from reference TRBV19 and TRBJ2-3, is DGGITQSPKYLFRKEGQNVTLSCEQNLNHDAMYWYRQDPGQGLRLIYYSQIVNDFQKGDIAEGYSVSREKKESFPLTVTSAQKNPTAFYLCASSPSGNKDTQYFGPGTRLTVL.

This rearrangement joins TRBV4-3 to TRBJ2-7, with unresolved D. CDR3 length: 15 amino acids. CDR1 is LGHNA and CDR2 is YSLEER in the germline V gene. V lost 3 bases and J 2 bases, leaving 14 bases between the germline ends. CDR3 protein: CASSQFDTPAYEQYF. In DNA, the CDR3 is TGCGCCAGCAGCCAGTTTGACACGCCCGCCTACGAGCAGTACTTC.

Comment on this clone: Additional DNA sequences in this sample encode the identical CDR3. V is TRBV7-3 and J is TRBJ1-1, with D hard to call. V was trimmed by 1 base and J by 0 bases, leaving 6 bases between them. The CDR3 loop spans 14 amino acids. In germline, CDR1 is SGHTA, CDR2 FQGTGA. CDR3 loop: CASSLSGLNTEAFF. The DNA for the CDR3 is TGTGCCAGCAGCTTAAGTGGCTTGAACACTGAAGCTTTCTTT.

This clone was observed a few times. V usage is TRBV4-1 and J usage is TRBJ1-5; 9 bases match TRBD1. This CDR3 has 15 residues. Germline V gene sequence: CDR1 MGHRA, CDR2 YSYEKL. V was pared by 7 bases and J by 2 bases, with 6 bases of the junction left unmatched. CDR3 residues: CASTWTGEGNQPQHF. Here the CDR3 DNA reads TGCGCCAGCACCTGGACAGGGGAAGGCAATCAGCCCCAGCATTTT.

The CDR3 region has the DNA TGTGCCAGCACCCCTGGAGGGACTAGCACAGATACGCAGTATTTT. Its translation is CASTPGGTSTDTQYF. The gene calls are TRBV7-9 and TRBJ2-3; TRBD2 might be the D (6 bases). V dropped 7 bases and J dropped 0 bases, with 14 bases sitting between them. Germline V gene sequence: CDR1 SEHNR, CDR2 FQNEAQ (reference sequence). This CDR3 spans 15 amino acids.

Comments on this clone: The same CDR3 is also encoded by other DNA sequences in this sample. The chain carries TRBV28 and TRBJ2-7, with TRBD2 as a possible D gene (6 bases). CDR1 is MDHEN, CDR2 SYDVKM, per germline. This CDR3 spans 14 amino acids. V lost 3 bases, J lost 2 bases, and 11 bases lay in between. CDR3 coding DNA: TGTGCCAGCAGTTTGCCGGGACTTCCCTACGAGCAGTACTTC. It is translated as CASSLPGLPYEQYF.

This clone has just a few counts. V is TRBV10-2 and J is TRBJ2-7, with D perhaps TRBD2 (5 bases). This CDR3 has 14 residues. CDR1 is WSHSY and CDR2 is SAAADI in the germline V gene. V lost 3 bases and J lost 2, with 11 bases in between. CDR3 bases: TGCGCCAGCAGTGATGGACTGACGACCTACGAGCAGTACTTC. Encoded protein: CASSDGLTTYEQYF.

This rearrangement joins TRBV28 to TRBJ1-3; no clear D gene. CDR3 size: 17 residues. Between the trimmed V and J ends, which lost 6 bases and 0 bases, there was a span of 18 bases. Germline loops: CDR1 MDHEN, CDR2 SYDVKM. The DNA of the CDR3 is TGTGCCAGCAGCACCGGTGGGAGAAAGTCCTCTGGAAACACCATATATTTT. Its protein is CASSTGGRKSSGNTIYF.

This clone occurred a few times. The chain carries TRBV7-3 and TRBJ2-1; 13 bases are shared with TRBD2. V trimming: 5 bases; J trimming: 7 bases; junction bases outside the gene matches: 2. Germline values: CDR1 SGHTA, CDR2 FQGTGA. The CDR3 totals 14 residues. Written as DNA, the CDR3 is TGTGCCAGCAGCCCGGGACTAGCGGGGAATGAGCAGTTCTTC. As protein: CASSPGLAGNEQFF.

The rearrangement joins TRBV5-1 to TRBJ2-7; 9 nucleotides match TRBD1. The CDR3 consists of 13 residues. The J segment lost 5 bases and the V segment lost 4 bases, leaving 4 bases of the junction unmatched. Germline V lookup: CDR1 SGHRS, CDR2 YFSETQ. Here the CDR3 reads CASSPGTGNEQYF. The DNA of the CDR3 is TGCGCCAGCAGCCCCGGGACAGGGAACGAGCAGTACTTC.

The chain employs TRBV5-4 and TRBJ2-7; D is perhaps TRBD2 (5 bases). V lost 0 bases and J lost 2, with 9 bases in between. This CDR3 has 14 residues. CDR1 is SGHNT and CDR2 is YYREEE in the germline V gene (reference sequence). The CDR3 sequence: CASSLGWGAYEQYF. Here the CDR3 DNA reads TGTGCCAGCAGCTTGGGTTGGGGAGCCTACGAGCAGTACTTC.

The V call is TRBV11-1, the J call TRBJ2-3, with 9 bases aligning to TRBD2. From germline, CDR1 is SGHAT and CDR2 FQDESV (reference sequence). After removal of 1 base from V and 1 base from J, the junction contained 3 bases not matched to a gene. The CDR3 covers 16 residues. The CDR3 DNA follows: TGTGCCAGCAGCTTAGACCTAGCGGGGCGCACAGATACGCAGTATTTT. Translating it yields CASSLDLAGRTDTQYF.

This clone was seen a handful of times. The chain employs TRBV21-1 and TRBJ2-7; the table names TRBD2, a call not compared with the DNA. TRBV21-1 is a pseudogene locus. The CDR3 consists of 14 residues. CDR3 amino acids: CASSKKGGAYEQYF. The CDR3, as DNA: TGTGCCAGCAGCAAAAAGGGGGGGGCCTACGAGCAGTACTTC.

This clone is a singleton in its sample. The chain joins TRBV6-6 to TRBJ1-2; perhaps TRBD1 as D (5 bases). The germline V gene encodes CDR1 MNHNY and CDR2 SVGAGI (reference sequence). This CDR3 region has 16 residues. V lost 1 base and J lost 5, with 17 bases in between. The CDR3: CASSYLDTASTYGYTF. The CDR3 DNA reads as TGTGCCAGCAGTTACTTGGACACGGCGAGTACGTATGGCTACACCTTC.

V usage is TRBV7-2 and J usage is TRBJ2-2, with 16 bases matching TRBD2. Germline loops: CDR1 SGHTA, CDR2 FQGNSA. The V and J ends lost 5 bases and 4 bases, in that order; junction bases with no gene match: 10. The CDR3 loop spans 19 amino acids. The CDR3 sequence: CASSPKGLAGGIGTGELFF. The DNA for the CDR3 is TGTGCCAGCAGCCCCAAGGGACTAGCGGGAGGGATTGGCACCGGGGAGCTGTTTTTT.